The 14 T cell receptor beta chains below come from one sample, sequenced in a study of PD-1 blockade in classical Hodgkin lymphoma (dated by TCRdb to 2020 to 2021). Library prep was done by the immunoSEQ multiplex PCR assay. The clones in this table, taken by TCRdb from immuneACCESS, are in-frame only. Not every clone is retained; where verified, under half of the shortfall comes from an unresolved V gene, and the cause of the rest is unknown. The sample table contains about 27,000 clones; only one count was recorded for about 72% of them. The ten largest clones take up approximately 3.6% of the sample. Sample time point, as interpreted from the label and publication: cycle 4 day 1 (C4D1), after about 6 weeks of nivolumab. Every trial patient had relapsed after autologous stem cell transplantation, and cohorts A, B and C differed in prior brentuximab vedotin exposure. This sample comprised peripheral blood mononuclear cells (PBMCs), obtained before the fourth cycle of nivolumab. The receptors derive from a human donor with classical Hodgkin lymphoma.

This clone has just one count. This chain joins TRBV7-9 and TRBJ2-1; the D gene could be TRBD1 or TRBD2 (5 bases each). The CDR3 runs 14 residues. V shed 5 bases and J shed 7 bases, with 15 bases lying between them. In germline, CDR1 is SEHNR, CDR2 FQNEAQ (reference sequence). CDR3 coding DNA: TGTGCCAGCAGCGAACCGGGACCCCGGAATGAGCAGTTCTTC. It codes for CASSEPGPRNEQFF.

This chain links TRBV6-6 with TRBJ1-2; D is undetermined. Trimming stripped 3 bases from V and 7 bases from J, with 6 bases between. The CDR3 consists of 11 residues. CDR1 and CDR2 from the germline V gene are MNHNY and SVGAGI (reference sequence). CDR3 DNA: TGTGCCAGCAGTTATGGGGTTGGCTACACCTTC. This encodes CASSYGVGYTF.

The sample holds a few counts of this clone. The chain has TRBV5-6 and TRBJ2-7; D could derive from TRBD1 or TRBD2 (5 bases each). Germline-derived CDR1 and CDR2 are SGHDT and YYEEEE. The V end was cut by 4 bases, the J end by 4 bases, with 21 bases between. The CDR3 spans 16 residues. CDR3 sequence reads: CASSTGTSQPPYEQYF. In DNA, the CDR3 is TGTGCCAGCAGCACTGGGACGTCTCAACCCCCGTACGAGCAGTACTTC.

J is TRBJ1-4 and V is TRBV11-2; D not resolved. The CDR3 is 13 amino acids. Per germline, CDR1 SGHAT and CDR2 FQNNGV. V was shortened by 2 bases and J by 7 bases, with 8 bases between the two germline ends. The CDR3 DNA follows: TGTGCCAGCAGCTTACGCTCAGGTGAAAAACTGTTTTTT. Protein sequence: CASSLRSGEKLFF.

V and J are TRBV5-1 and TRBJ1-2; 9 bases fit TRBD1. V was pared by 4 bases and J by 7 bases, with 8 bases of the junction left unmatched. The length of the CDR3 is 14 residues. CDR1 is SGHRS, CDR2 YFSETQ, per germline. For the CDR3, the DNA is TGCGCCAGCAGCCTGCCGGGACAGGGACTTGGCTACACCTTC. Translated: CASSLPGQGLGYTF.

The V gene is TRBV29-1, the J gene TRBJ1-2; 9 bases fit TRBD1. CDR3 length: 14 residues. Germline CDR1 is SQVTM and CDR2 is ANQGSEA. V lost 4 bases, J lost 8 bases, and 11 bases stayed unmatched. The CDR3: CSVGDSGDRVGYTF. The CDR3 DNA follows: TGCAGCGTTGGTGACAGTGGGGACAGGGTAGGCTACACCTTC.

The chain has TRBV9 and TRBJ1-1; 8 positions match TRBD1. Germline V gene sequence: CDR1 SGDLS, CDR2 YYNGEE. The CDR3 length is 16 residues. Germline trimming cut 0 bases from V and 2 bases from J; bases unmatched to any gene: 6. CDR3 coding DNA: TGTGCCAGCAGCGTAGGTTATACAGGGGGTAACACTGAAGCTTTCTTT. Translating it yields CASSVGYTGGNTEAFF.

This clone was seen more than once but under ten times. The chain employs TRBV7-8 and TRBJ2-2; 8 bases line up with TRBD1. Unmatched junction bases numbered 6, after V lost 6 bases and J lost 0 bases. The CDR3 is 16 residues long. CDR1 is SGHVS and CDR2 is FQNEAQ in the germline V gene. In DNA, the CDR3 is TGTGCCAGCAGTCTAGAACAGGGGGCGAACACCGGGGAGCTGTTTTTT. It yields the protein CASSLEQGANTGELFF.

The CDR3 DNA sequence: TGTGCCACCAGCAGAGATTTAACAGCGAGCTCCAATGGCTACACCTTC. Translating it yields CATSRDLTASSNGYTF. The chain employs TRBV15 and TRBJ1-2, with unresolved D. CDR3 length: 16 amino acids. Trimming shortened V by 0 bases and J by 6 bases, and 17 bases separated the two germline ends. The germline CDR1 and CDR2 sequences are LNHNV and YYDKDF (reference sequence).

The chain is built from TRBV6-1 and TRBJ1-1, with no clear D. Germline CDR1 MNHNS, CDR2 SASEGT. With 10 bases removed from V and 1 base from J, the gap between germline ends came to 13 bases. The CDR3 length is 13 residues. The CDR3 region has the DNA TGTGCCAATAAGCAATTGGGGAACACTGAAGCTTTCTTT. Its protein product is CANKQLGNTEAFF.

V is TRBV7-3 and J is TRBJ2-6; D could derive from TRBD1 or TRBD2 (5 bases each). Per germline, CDR1 SGHTA and CDR2 FQGTGA. CDR3 length: 18 amino acids. The ends were cut back, 5 bases at V and 0 bases at J, with 17 bases in the middle. The CDR3 DNA is TGTGCCAGCAGCCATTTCGGGGCGACCGGCTCTGGGGCCAACGTCCTGACTTTC. Its translation is CASSHFGATGSGANVLTF.

The rearrangement links TRBV20-1 to TRBJ1-6; no clear D. V lost 5 bases and J 5 bases, leaving 4 bases between the germline ends. The germline gives CDR1 DFQATT, CDR2 SNEGSKA (reference sequence). The CDR3 runs 11 residues. For the CDR3, the DNA is TGCAGTGCTGCCGATAATTCACCCCTCCACTTT. Translating it yields CSAADNSPLHF.

This clone was recorded only once. The V call is TRBV25-1, the J call TRBJ1-3; 9 bases match TRBD1. This CDR3 spans 16 amino acids. Trimming cost V 4 bases and J 3 bases; bases outside gene matches: 7. In germline, CDR1 is MGHDK, CDR2 SYGVNS. This CDR3 reads CASSGLGTGFGNTIYF. The CDR3 coding sequence is TGTGCCAGCAGTGGACTAGGGACAGGGTTTGGAAACACCATATATTTT.

This clone was seen only a few times. The V call is TRBV6-1, the J call TRBJ2-1; D is perhaps TRBD1 or TRBD2 (7 bases each). CDR1 and CDR2 from the germline V gene are MNHNS and SASEGT. Trimming removed 6 bases from V and 5 bases from J, with 14 bases in between. This CDR3 region has 14 residues. CDR3 coding DNA: TGTGCCAGCAGCCAGGGGGGGGCACACAATGAGCAGTTCTTC. This sequence encodes CASSQGGAHNEQFF.